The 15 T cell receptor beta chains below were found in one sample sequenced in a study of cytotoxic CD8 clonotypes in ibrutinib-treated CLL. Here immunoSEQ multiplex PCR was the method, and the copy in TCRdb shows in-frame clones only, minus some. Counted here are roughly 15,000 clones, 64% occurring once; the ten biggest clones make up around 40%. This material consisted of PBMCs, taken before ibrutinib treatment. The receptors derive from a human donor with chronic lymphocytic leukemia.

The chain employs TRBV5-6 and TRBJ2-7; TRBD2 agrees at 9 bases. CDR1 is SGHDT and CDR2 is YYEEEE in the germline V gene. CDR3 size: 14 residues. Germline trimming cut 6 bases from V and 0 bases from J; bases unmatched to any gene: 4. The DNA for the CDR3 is TGTGCCAGCACCGAGCGGGGGGACTCCTACGAGCAGTACTTC. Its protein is CASTERGDSYEQYF.

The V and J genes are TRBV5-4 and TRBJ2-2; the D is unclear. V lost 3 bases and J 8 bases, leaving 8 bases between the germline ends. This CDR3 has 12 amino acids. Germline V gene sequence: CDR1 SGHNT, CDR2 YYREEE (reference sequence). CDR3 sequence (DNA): TGTGCCAGCAGCTCCGGTGCGGGGGAGCTGTTTTTT. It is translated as CASSSGAGELFF.

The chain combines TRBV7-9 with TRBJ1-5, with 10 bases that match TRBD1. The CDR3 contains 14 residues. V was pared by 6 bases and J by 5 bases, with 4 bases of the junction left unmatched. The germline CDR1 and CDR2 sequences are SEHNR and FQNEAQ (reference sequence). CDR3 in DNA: TGTGCCAGCAGTATAGGACAGGGGGATCAGCCCCAGCATTTT. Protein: CASSIGQGDQPQHF.

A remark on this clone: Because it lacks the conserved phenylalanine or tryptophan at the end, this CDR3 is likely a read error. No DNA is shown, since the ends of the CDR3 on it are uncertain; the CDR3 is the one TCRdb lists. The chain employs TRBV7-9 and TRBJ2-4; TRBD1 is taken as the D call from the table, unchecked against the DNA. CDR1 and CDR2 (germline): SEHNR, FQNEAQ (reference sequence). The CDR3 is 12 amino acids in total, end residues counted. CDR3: CASSLGGQVRFI.

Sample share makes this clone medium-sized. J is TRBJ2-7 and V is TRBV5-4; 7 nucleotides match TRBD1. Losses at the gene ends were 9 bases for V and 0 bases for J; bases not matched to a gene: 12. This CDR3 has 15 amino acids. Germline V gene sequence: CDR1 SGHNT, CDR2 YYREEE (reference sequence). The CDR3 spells CATTSGTAGSYEQYF. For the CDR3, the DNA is TGTGCCACCACCTCCGGGACAGCCGGCTCCTACGAGCAGTACTTC.

For the CDR3, the DNA is TGCGCCAGCAGCGGGACAGGAACCTACGAGCAGTACTTC. Its translation: CASSGTGTYEQYF. The gene calls are TRBV10-1 and TRBJ2-7, with 8 bases that match TRBD1. Per germline, CDR1 WNHNN and CDR2 SYGVQD (reference sequence). V dropped 6 bases and J dropped 2; count of bases not matched to a gene: 3. The CDR3 contains 13 residues.

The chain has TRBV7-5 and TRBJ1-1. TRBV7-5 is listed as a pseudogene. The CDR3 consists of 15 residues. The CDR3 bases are TGTGCCAGCAGCAGGACCCGAAGCGATAACACTGAAGCTTTCTTT. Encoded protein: CASSRTRSDNTEAFF.

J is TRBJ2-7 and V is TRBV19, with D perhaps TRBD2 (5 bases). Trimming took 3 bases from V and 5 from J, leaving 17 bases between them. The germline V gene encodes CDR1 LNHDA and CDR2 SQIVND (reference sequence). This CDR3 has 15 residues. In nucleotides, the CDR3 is TGTGCCAGTAGTATTGGACTCAGTCCTCTCCACGAGCAGTACTTC. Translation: CASSIGLSPLHEQYF.

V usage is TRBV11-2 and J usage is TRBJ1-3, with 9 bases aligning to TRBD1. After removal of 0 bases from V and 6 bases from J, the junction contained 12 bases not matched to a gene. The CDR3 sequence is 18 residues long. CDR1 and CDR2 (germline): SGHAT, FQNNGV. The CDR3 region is CASSLEPWTGVPLNTIYF. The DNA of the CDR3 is TGTGCCAGCAGCTTAGAACCGTGGACAGGGGTGCCCTTAAACACCATATATTTT.

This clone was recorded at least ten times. The CDR3 DNA reads as TGTGCCATCAGTGGGGGAGTGAGGGATGACACTGAAGCTTTCTTT. Protein: CAISGGVRDDTEAFF. The rearrangement links TRBV10-3 to TRBJ1-1; no clear D gene. Looked up from germline, CDR1 is ENHRY and CDR2 is SYGVKD. The CDR3 consists of 15 residues. Trimming pared 4 bases from V and 3 bases from J, leaving 15 bases between.

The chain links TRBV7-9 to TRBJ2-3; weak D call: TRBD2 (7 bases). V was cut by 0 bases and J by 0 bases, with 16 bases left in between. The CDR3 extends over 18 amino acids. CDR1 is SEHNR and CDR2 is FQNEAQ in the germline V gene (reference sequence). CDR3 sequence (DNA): TGTGCCAGCAGCTTAGCAACGGGGGGCTCGGGAAGCACAGATACGCAGTATTTT. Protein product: CASSLATGGSGSTDTQYF.

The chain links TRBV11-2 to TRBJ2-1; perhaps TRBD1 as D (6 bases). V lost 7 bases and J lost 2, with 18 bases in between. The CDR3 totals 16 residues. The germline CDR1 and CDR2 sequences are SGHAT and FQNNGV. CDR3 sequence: CASNEPGVGAYNEQFF. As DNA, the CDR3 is TGTGCCAGCAACGAGCCAGGGGTGGGAGCCTACAATGAGCAGTTCTTC.

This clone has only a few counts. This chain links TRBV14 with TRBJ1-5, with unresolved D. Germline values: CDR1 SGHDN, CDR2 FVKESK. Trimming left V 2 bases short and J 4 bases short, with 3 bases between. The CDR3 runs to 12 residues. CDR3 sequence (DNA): TGTGCCAGCAGCCAAAATAATCAGCCCCAGCATTTT. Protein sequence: CASSQNNQPQHF.

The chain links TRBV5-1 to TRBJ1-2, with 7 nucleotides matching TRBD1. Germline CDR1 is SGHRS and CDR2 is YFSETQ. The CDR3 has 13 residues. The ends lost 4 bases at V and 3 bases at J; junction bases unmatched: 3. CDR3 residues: CASSLGQYYGYTF. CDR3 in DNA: TGCGCCAGCAGCCTGGGACAGTACTATGGCTACACCTTC.

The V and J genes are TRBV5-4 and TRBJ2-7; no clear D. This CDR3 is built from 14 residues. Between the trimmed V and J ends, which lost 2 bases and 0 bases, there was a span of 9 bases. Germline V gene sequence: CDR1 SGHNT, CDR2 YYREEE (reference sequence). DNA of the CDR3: TGTGCCAGCAGCTTCGATGAAGCCTCCTACGAGCAGTACTTC. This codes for CASSFDEASYEQYF.